Listed here are 8 T cell receptor beta chains from one sample, sequenced in a study of blood T cell repertoires in COVID-19. TCRdb's copy holds only in-frame clones and misses some; the assay was immunoSEQ multiplex PCR. This table holds about 130,000 clones, roughly 80% found once. Sequenced sample: peripheral blood. These receptors came from a man aged 60 to 69 with acute or convalescent COVID-19.

The chain has TRBV11-2 and TRBJ2-7, with 8 bases lining up with TRBD1. V dropped 4 bases and J dropped 5; count of bases not matched to a gene: 13. CDR3 length equals 16 residues. Germline CDR1 and CDR2: SGHAT and FQNNGV. Here the CDR3 reads CASSWTGRRGQDEQYF. The CDR3 nucleotides are TGTGCCAGCAGCTGGACTGGGCGGAGGGGACAGGACGAGCAGTACTTC.

As DNA, the CDR3 is TGCGCCAGCAGCTTGGGTCAGTACAACTCTGGAAACACCATATATTTT. Encoded protein: CASSLGQYNSGNTIYF. The rearrangement uses TRBV5-1 and TRBJ1-3; no definite D call. Germline CDR1 and CDR2: SGHRS and YFSETQ. The germline V and J ends were trimmed by 0 bases and 0 bases, with 10 bases remaining between them. There are 16 residues in the CDR3.

The chain links TRBV19 to TRBJ2-7; 7 bases are a match to TRBD1. The germline gives CDR1 LNHDA, CDR2 SQIVND (reference sequence). The CDR3 runs to 17 residues. V dropped 4 bases and J dropped 4; count of bases not matched to a gene: 16. The CDR3: CASSTHRQGRFGYEQYF. The CDR3 coding sequence is TGTGCCAGTAGTACTCACAGACAGGGTCGGTTTGGATACGAGCAGTACTTC.

The chain has TRBV5-6 and TRBJ1-2; 7 nucleotides line up with TRBD1. Germline V gene sequence: CDR1 SGHDT, CDR2 YYEEEE. CDR3 size: 16 residues. V dropped 2 bases and J dropped 4; count of bases not matched to a gene: 11. CDR3 residues: CASSFSRGLGGYGYTF. CDR3 in DNA: TGTGCCAGCAGCTTTAGTAGGGGGCTGGGGGGCTATGGCTACACCTTC.

The V call is TRBV3-1 (or the pseudogene TRBV3-2), the J call TRBJ2-5; 9 bases map to TRBD1. Trimming cost V 4 bases and J 5 bases; bases outside gene matches: 11. The CDR3 totals 16 residues. Germline lookup yields CDR1 LGHDT and CDR2 YNNKEL (reference sequence). This chain's CDR3 is CASSLMTGTGWETQYF. The DNA for the CDR3 is TGTGCCAGCAGCCTAATGACGGGGACAGGGTGGGAGACCCAGTACTTC.

About this clone: Other nucleotide sequences in the sample specify the same CDR3. This chain links TRBV2 with TRBJ1-6; D unresolved. The V end was cut by 1 base, the J end by 4 bases, with 8 bases between. Germline assignment: CDR1 SNHLY and CDR2 FYNNEI. The CDR3 covers 15 residues. The CDR3 is CASSEGPGYNSPLHF. The CDR3 DNA is TGTGCCAGCAGTGAAGGTCCCGGTTATAATTCACCCCTCCACTTT. The complete variable domain, with remaining parts taken from reference TRBV2 and TRBJ1-6, reads EPEVTQTPSHQVTQMGQEVILRCVPISNHLYFYWYRQILGQKVEFLVSFYNNEISEKSEIFDDQFSVERPDGSNFTLKIRSTKLEDSAMYFCASSEGPGYNSPLHFGNGTRLTVT.

The chain joins TRBV5-1 to TRBJ2-3; D remains unclear. CDR1 is SGHRS, CDR2 YFSETQ, per germline. This CDR3 spans 14 amino acids. The V end lost 3 bases, the J end lost 5 bases, and 13 bases lay between the germline ends. Written as DNA, the CDR3 is TGCGCCAGCAGCTCCGGGTTCGGCGGAGATACGCAGTATTTT. Its protein is CASSSGFGGDTQYF.

The chain has TRBV3-1 (or the pseudogene TRBV3-2) and TRBJ1-2, with 8 bases fitting TRBD1. J gave up 0 bases and V 4 bases, and 7 bases lay outside the gene matches. Germline CDR1 and CDR2: LGHDT and YNNKEL (reference sequence). This CDR3 region has 16 residues. CDR3 region: CASSRRTGNANYGYTF. The CDR3 region has the DNA TGTGCCAGCAGCCGAAGGACAGGGAACGCTAACTATGGCTACACCTTC.